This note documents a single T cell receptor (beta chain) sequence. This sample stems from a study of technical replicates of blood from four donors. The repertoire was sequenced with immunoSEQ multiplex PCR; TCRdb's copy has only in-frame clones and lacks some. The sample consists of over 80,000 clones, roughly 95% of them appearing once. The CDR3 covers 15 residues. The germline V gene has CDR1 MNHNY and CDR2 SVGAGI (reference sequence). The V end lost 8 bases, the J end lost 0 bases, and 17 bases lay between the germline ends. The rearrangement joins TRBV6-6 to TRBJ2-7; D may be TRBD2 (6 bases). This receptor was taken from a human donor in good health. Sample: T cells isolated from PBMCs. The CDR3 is CASAYAGGSSYEQYF. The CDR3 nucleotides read TGTGCCAGCGCTTACGCCGGGGGTAGCTCCTACGAGCAGTACTTC.